The 20 T cell receptor beta chains reported below all come from one sample, sequenced in a study of T-cell reconstitution after alpha-beta-depleted transplantation in children. Using unique molecular identifiers, the investigators prepared the TCRbeta library. TCRdb independently ran MiXCR on the PCR reads; one entry per CDR3 protein. The sample records hundreds of thousands of distinct CDR3 sequences, roughly a tenth being singletons. The source was PBMCs from the stem cell graft donor, collected from the stem cell graft. The receptor source for this set is a human donor who donated a stem cell graft to a child with acute lymphoblastic leukemia.

This clonotype was detected only a few times. V gene TRBV7-2 combines with J gene TRBJ1-2, with TRBD1 as a possible D gene (6 bases). The CDR3 is 13 amino acids. The V end was cut by 10 bases, the J end by 6 bases, with 18 bases between. Germline loops: CDR1 SGHTA, CDR2 FQGNSA. CDR3 DNA: TGTGCCACCGAACCTGGACAGATCAATGGCTACACCTTC. Its translation: CATEPGQINGYTF.

In regard to this clonotype: Relative to the germline gene, one junction end is altered; a read error may explain this. This chain connects TRBV20-1 to TRBJ1-6, with 10 bases lining up with TRBD1. The germline gives CDR1 DFQATT, CDR2 SNEGSKA (reference sequence). The CDR3 totals 17 residues. For the CDR3, the DNA is TGCAGCGCTAGTGAGGACAGGGGGAGCTCCTATAATTCACCCCTCCACTTT. Its translation is CSASEDRGSSYNSPLHF.

This clonotype came up a few times. This rearrangement joins TRBV20-1 to TRBJ2-3; 8 bases line up with TRBD2. Trimming at V came to 6 bases and at J to 4 bases, leaving 9 bases not matched to a gene. Germline loops: CDR1 DFQATT, CDR2 SNEGSKA (reference sequence). The CDR3 runs 14 residues. The CDR3 DNA is TGCAGTGCGACCCGGGGGGGCCCCGCAGATACGCAGTATTTT. Protein product: CSATRGGPADTQYF.

This clonotype was seen at least ten times. The chain links TRBV20-1 to TRBJ2-1; TRBD2 aligns across 15 bases. This CDR3 region has 15 residues. From germline, CDR1 is DFQATT and CDR2 SNEGSKA (reference sequence). With V trimmed by 4 bases and J by 9 bases, 7 bases remained unmatched. CDR3 region: CSATSGTSGGPEQFF. CDR3 in DNA: TGCAGTGCTACGTCTGGGACTAGCGGGGGGCCTGAGCAGTTCTTC.

This clonotype was detected a few times. J is TRBJ1-4 and V is TRBV20-1; D unresolved. Per germline, CDR1 DFQATT and CDR2 SNEGSKA (reference sequence). With 2 bases removed from V and 7 bases from J, the gap between germline ends came to 14 bases. The CDR3 consists of 14 residues. This CDR3 is CSARKGLAGEKLFF. In nucleotides, the CDR3 is TGCAGTGCTAGAAAGGGTTTGGCCGGTGAAAAACTGTTTTTT.

This clonotype was seen more than once but under ten times. The CDR3 coding sequence is TGTGCCAGCAGCCATTACGGACTAGCGGGGGGACTCCGCTCCTACGAGCAGTACTTC. Its protein is CASSHYGLAGGLRSYEQYF. This chain links TRBV3-1 with TRBJ2-7; 14 bases line up with TRBD2. J gave up 0 bases and V 3 bases, and 10 bases lay outside the gene matches. CDR3 length: 19 amino acids. CDR1 and CDR2 (germline): LGHDT, YNNKEL (reference sequence).

The chain couples TRBV6-2 or TRBV6-3 to TRBJ2-1; 7 nucleotides line up with TRBD2. In germline, CDR1 is MNHEY, CDR2 SVGEGT. The V gene end was trimmed by 11 bases and the J gene end by 7 bases; junction bases not matched to a gene: 14. This CDR3 is 14 amino acids long. The CDR3 loop is CAVRAGLVHNEQFF. DNA for the CDR3: TGTGCCGTCAGGGCCGGACTAGTGCATAATGAGCAGTTCTTC.

The V call is TRBV4-1, the J call TRBJ2-7; no clear D. V was clipped by 1 base and J by 2 bases, with 15 bases between them. The germline CDR1 and CDR2 sequences are MGHRA and YSYEKL. The CDR3 contains 16 residues. The CDR3 nucleotides are TGCGCCAGCAGCCAAGCGGTAGGGTTTAGTGCCTACGAGCAGTACTTC. Its protein product is CASSQAVGFSAYEQYF.

This clonotype was detected only a few times. Here the CDR3 reads CASSPIIASGGRTDTQYF. In nucleotides, the CDR3 is TGTGCCAGCAGCCCGATCATCGCTAGCGGGGGCCGCACAGATACGCAGTATTTT. This sequence joins TRBV4-2 and TRBJ2-3; 10 positions match TRBD2. This CDR3 has 18 amino acids. V trimming: 4 bases; J trimming: 1 base; junction bases outside the gene matches: 11. Germline CDR1 reads LGHNA; CDR2 reads YNFKEQ.

This clonotype showed up many times. CDR3 loop: CSATIPPDTQYF. As DNA, the CDR3 is TGCAGTGCTACCATTCCCCCAGATACGCAGTATTTT. The V and J genes are TRBV20-1 and TRBJ2-3; no clear D. The germline CDR1 and CDR2 sequences are DFQATT and SNEGSKA (reference sequence). V was trimmed by 4 bases and J by 4 bases, leaving 9 bases between them. The CDR3 length is 12 residues.

This clonotype has a count of ten or more. V usage is TRBV7-2 and J usage is TRBJ2-4, with a possible D match to TRBD2 (6 bases). Trimming took 5 bases from V and 2 from J, leaving 13 bases between them. The CDR3 spans 15 residues. Germline V gene sequence: CDR1 SGHTA, CDR2 FQGNSA. In DNA, the CDR3 is TGTGCCAGCAGCCCCGATCGGGGGACCAAAAACATTCAGTACTTC. Amino acid sequence: CASSPDRGTKNIQYF.

At least ten counts were recorded for this clonotype. V usage is TRBV19 and J usage is TRBJ2-4; 7 nucleotides align to TRBD2. V shed 1 base, J shed 8 bases, and the junction held 11 bases outside the gene matches. The CDR3 extends over 16 amino acids. Germline-derived CDR1 and CDR2 are LNHDA and SQIVND (reference sequence). The CDR3 spells CASSIVGTPGRDIQYF. In DNA form, the CDR3 reads TGTGCCAGTAGTATAGTAGGGACCCCAGGGAGGGACATTCAGTACTTC.

The chain employs TRBV6-4 and TRBJ2-3; 9 bases fit TRBD2. Germline V gives CDR1 MRHNA, CDR2 SNTAGT. The V and J ends lost 5 bases and 2 bases, in that order; junction bases with no gene match: 5. This CDR3 has 15 residues. The CDR3 sequence: CASSPSGGTTDTQYF. DNA of the CDR3: TGTGCCAGCAGTCCCAGCGGGGGGACCACAGATACGCAGTATTTT.

This clonotype showed up many times. The chain joins TRBV5-1 to TRBJ2-5; D is possibly TRBD1 (6 bases). CDR1 and CDR2 from the germline V gene are SGHRS and YFSETQ. The CDR3 sequence is 16 residues long. Trimming took 3 bases from V and 1 from J, leaving 16 bases between them. CDR3 bases: TGCGCCAGCAGCTCAGTAACAGGGAGACCCCAAGAGACCCAGTACTTC. Translating it yields CASSSVTGRPQETQYF.

J is TRBJ2-3 and V is TRBV9; D possibly corresponds to TRBD2 (6 bases). The ends were cut back, 0 bases at V and 6 bases at J, with 14 bases in the middle. Germline loops: CDR1 SGDLS, CDR2 YYNGEE. CDR3 length equals 15 residues. Written as DNA, the CDR3 is TGTGCCAGCAGCGTAGCTCCCTCCCGGGGGGATACGCAGTATTTT. This codes for CASSVAPSRGDTQYF.

Ten or more counts support this clonotype. The J gene is TRBJ1-2, the V gene TRBV6-1; 7 nucleotides match TRBD1. V was pared by 6 bases and J by 5 bases, with 9 bases of the junction left unmatched. The CDR3 is 14 amino acids. Germline CDR1 is MNHNS and CDR2 is SASEGT. CDR3 in DNA: TGTGCCAGCAGACAAGAGGGGGCGCGGTATGGCTACACCTTC. Amino acids: CASRQEGARYGYTF.

The sample holds a few counts of this clonotype. The chain has TRBV12-3 or TRBV12-4 and TRBJ1-2; D is undetermined. CDR3 length equals 15 residues. Between the trimmed V and J ends, which lost 3 bases and 3 bases, there was a span of 14 bases. CDR3 loop: CASSLVEGSHYGYTF. For the CDR3, the DNA is TGTGCCAGCAGTTTGGTCGAGGGCAGTCACTATGGCTACACCTTC.

This clonotype was counted between two and nine times. The chain combines TRBV10-3 with TRBJ2-6; D gene unclear. The V and J ends lost 3 bases and 2 bases respectively, with 8 bases between them. The CDR3 is made up of 15 amino acids. In germline, CDR1 is ENHRY, CDR2 SYGVKD. The CDR3 bases are TGTGCCATCAGTGATTCGGGTACTGGGGCCAACGTCCTGACTTTC. Residues: CAISDSGTGANVLTF.

This clonotype has a count of ten or more. The V call is TRBV12-3 or TRBV12-4, the J call TRBJ1-6; 8 bases fit TRBD1. V lost 4 bases, J lost 10 bases, and 6 bases stayed unmatched. The CDR3 has 14 residues. CDR3 nucleotide sequence: TGTGCCAGCAGTTGGCAGGACAGGGCGTCACCCCTCCACTTT. Translating gives CASSWQDRASPLHF.

This clonotype was seen ten or more times. The V call is TRBV28, the J call TRBJ2-2, with no clear D. The V and J ends lost 1 base and 3 bases respectively, with 9 bases between them. From germline, CDR1 is MDHEN and CDR2 SYDVKM. This CDR3 region has 15 residues. CDR3 sequence (DNA): TGTGCCAGCAGTTTATTTGATGGGGACACCGGGGAGCTGTTTTTT. It specifies CASSLFDGDTGELFF.